The rows below give T cell receptor beta chains drawn from one sample of a study of cytomegalovirus exposure and HLA in healthy donors. Sequencing used immunoSEQ multiplex PCR; TCRdb keeps in-frame clones, though not all of them. The sample lists under 200,000 clones, about 13% occurring once. The sequenced sample was PBMCs. Receptors originate from a middle-aged man in good health and CMV-seropositive. CDR3s include the opening cysteine and the closing phenylalanine or tryptophan. D genes are given only for firm matches. Clone size, where shown, is once, few, many, or a class for clones that have expanded.

CDR3: CATSRGGGLGDTIYF; DNA: TGTGCCACCAGCAGAGGAGGGGGCCTCGGGGACACCATATATTTT; size: NA; D: TRBD1; J: TRBJ1-3; V: TRBV15
CDR3: CSVEVGQGTNTIYF; DNA: TGCAGCGTTGAAGTCGGACAGGGGACAAACACCATATATTTT; size: NA; D: TRBD1; J: TRBJ1-3; V: TRBV29-1
CDR3: CASSQGLAGNQPQHF; DNA: TGCGCCAGCAGCCAGGGCCTCGCTGGGAATCAGCCCCAGCATTTT; size: few; D: NA; J: TRBJ1-5; V: TRBV4-3
CDR3: CASSRSGGGLETQYF; DNA: TGTGCCAGCAGCCGTAGCGGGGGGGGTCTAGAGACCCAGTACTTC; size: few; D: TRBD2; J: TRBJ2-5; V: TRBV5-4
CDR3: CASSEVDSTEAFF; DNA: TGTGCCAGCAGTGAAGTTGACTCCACTGAAGCTTTCTTT; size: few; D: NA; J: TRBJ1-1; V: TRBV6-5
CDR3: CAISDSGTVSGNTIYF; DNA: TGTGCCATCAGTGATTCCGGGACAGTGTCTGGAAACACCATATATTTT; size: NA; D: TRBD1; J: TRBJ1-3; V: TRBV10-3
CDR3: CASSLAAGLNTEAFF; DNA: TGTGCCAGCAGCTTAGCGGCAGGGCTGAACACTGAAGCTTTCTTT; size: NA; D: NA; J: TRBJ1-1; V: TRBV7-9
CDR3: CASSTTQGERAFF; DNA: TGTGCCAGTAGTACAACACAGGGAGAAAGAGCTTTCTTT; size: NA; D: NA; J: TRBJ1-1; V: TRBV19
CDR3: CASSLVGLAGGETQYF; DNA: TGTGCCAGCAGCTTAGTTGGGCTAGCGGGGGGGGAGACCCAGTACTTC; size: NA; D: TRBD2; J: TRBJ2-5; V: TRBV7-2
CDR3: CASSLGGDPLQYF; DNA: TGTGCCAGCAGCTTAGGCGGTGACCCGTTACAGTACTTC; size: few; D: NA; J: TRBJ2-5; V: TRBV11-3
CDR3: CASSPGGSSYEQYF; DNA: TGTGCCAGCAGCCCCGGGGGGAGCTCCTACGAGCAGTACTTC; size: few; D: TRBD2; J: TRBJ2-7; V: TRBV11-2
CDR3: CASSYTGDQPQHF; DNA: TGTGCCAGCAGCTATACAGGGGATCAGCCCCAGCATTTT; size: few; D: TRBD1; J: TRBJ1-5; V: TRBV6-6
CDR3: CASSFGTGISYEQYF; DNA: TGTGCCAGCAGCTTCGGGACAGGGATCTCCTACGAGCAGTACTTC; size: NA; D: TRBD1; J: TRBJ2-7; V: TRBV11-2
CDR3: CASSSLGGGRMVDTQYF; DNA: TGTGCCAGCAGCTCTCTAGGGGGCGGCCGGATGGTGGATACGCAGTATTTT; size: few; D: TRBD1; J: TRBJ2-3; V: TRBV7-9
CDR3: CASSQERDSWNTEAFF; DNA: TGCGCCAGCAGCCAAGAACGGGATTCCTGGAACACTGAAGCTTTCTTT; size: few; D: NA; J: TRBJ1-1; V: TRBV4-1
CDR3: CASSMTGLRELFF; DNA: TGTGCCAGCAGCATGACAGGGCTCCGGGAGCTGTTTTTT; size: few; D: TRBD1; J: TRBJ2-2; V: TRBV5-6
CDR3: CASSLVDTRSYNEQFF; DNA: TGCGCCAGCAGCTTGGTGGACACCCGCTCCTACAATGAGCAGTTCTTC; size: NA; D: NA; J: TRBJ2-1; V: TRBV5-1
CDR3: CASSQDVKGALVSPLHF; DNA: TGCGCCAGCAGCCAAGATGTCAAGGGGGCTTTGGTTTCACCCCTCCACTTT; size: few; D: TRBD1; J: TRBJ1-6; V: TRBV4-3
CDR3: CASNPWGGENQPQHF; DNA: TGTGCCAGCAACCCGTGGGGAGGCGAAAATCAGCCCCAGCATTTT; size: few; D: NA; J: TRBJ1-5; V: TRBV6-1
CDR3: CASVNGEGGHETQYF; DNA: TGTGCCAGCGTGAATGGGGAGGGGGGTCATGAGACCCAGTACTTC; size: few; D: NA; J: TRBJ2-5; V: TRBV2